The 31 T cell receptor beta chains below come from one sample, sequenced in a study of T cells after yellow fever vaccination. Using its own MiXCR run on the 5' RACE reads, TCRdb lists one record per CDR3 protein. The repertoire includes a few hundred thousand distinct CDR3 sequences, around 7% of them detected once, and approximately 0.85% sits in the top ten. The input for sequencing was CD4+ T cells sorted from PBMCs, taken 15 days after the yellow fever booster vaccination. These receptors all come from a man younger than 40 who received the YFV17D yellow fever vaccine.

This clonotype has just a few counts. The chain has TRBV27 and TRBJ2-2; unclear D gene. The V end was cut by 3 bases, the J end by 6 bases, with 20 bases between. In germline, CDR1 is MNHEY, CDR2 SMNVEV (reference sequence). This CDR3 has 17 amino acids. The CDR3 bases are TGTGCCAGCAGTTTCCAGTTTAGGGTGCGCCCCTCCGGGGAGCTGTTTTTT. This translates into CASSFQFRVRPSGELFF.

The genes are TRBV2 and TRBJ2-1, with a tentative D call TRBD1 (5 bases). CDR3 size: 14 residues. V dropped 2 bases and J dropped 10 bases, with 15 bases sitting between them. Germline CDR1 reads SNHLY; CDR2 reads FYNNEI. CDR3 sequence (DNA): TGTGCCAGCAGTGAAAGGGGCGGATTAAAAGAGCAGTTCTTC. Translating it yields CASSERGGLKEQFF.

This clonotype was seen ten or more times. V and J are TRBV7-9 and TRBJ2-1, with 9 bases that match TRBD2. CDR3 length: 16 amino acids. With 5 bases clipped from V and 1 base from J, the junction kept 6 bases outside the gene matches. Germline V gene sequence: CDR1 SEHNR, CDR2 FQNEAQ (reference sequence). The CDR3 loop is CASSQGLAASYNEQFF. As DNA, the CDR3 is TGTGCCAGCAGCCAGGGACTAGCCGCGTCCTACAATGAGCAGTTCTTC.

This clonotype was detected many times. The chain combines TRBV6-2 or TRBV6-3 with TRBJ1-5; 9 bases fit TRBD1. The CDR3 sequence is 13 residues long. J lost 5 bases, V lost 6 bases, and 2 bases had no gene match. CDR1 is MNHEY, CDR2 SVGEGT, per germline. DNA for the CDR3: TGTGCCAGCAGCCGGGACAGGGATCAGCCCCAGCATTTT. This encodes CASSRDRDQPQHF.

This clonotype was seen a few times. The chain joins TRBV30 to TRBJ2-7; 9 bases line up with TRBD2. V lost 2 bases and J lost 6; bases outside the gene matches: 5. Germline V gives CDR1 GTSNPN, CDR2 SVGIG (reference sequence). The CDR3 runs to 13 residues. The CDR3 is CAWSLAGALEQYF. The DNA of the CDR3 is TGTGCCTGGAGTTTAGCGGGAGCTCTCGAGCAGTACTTC.

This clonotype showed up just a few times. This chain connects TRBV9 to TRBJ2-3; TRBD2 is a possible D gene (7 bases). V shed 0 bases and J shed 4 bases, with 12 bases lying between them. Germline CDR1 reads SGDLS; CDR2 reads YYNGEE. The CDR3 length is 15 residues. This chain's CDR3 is CASSVAAGAADTQYF. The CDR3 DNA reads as TGTGCCAGCAGCGTAGCGGCGGGGGCGGCAGATACGCAGTATTTT.

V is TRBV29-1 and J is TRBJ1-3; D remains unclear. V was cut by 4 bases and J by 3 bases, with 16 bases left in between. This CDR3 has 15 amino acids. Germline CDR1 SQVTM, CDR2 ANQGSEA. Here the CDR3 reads CSVALRTGSGNTIYF. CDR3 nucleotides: TGCAGCGTTGCGCTACGGACCGGCAGTGGAAACACCATATATTTT.

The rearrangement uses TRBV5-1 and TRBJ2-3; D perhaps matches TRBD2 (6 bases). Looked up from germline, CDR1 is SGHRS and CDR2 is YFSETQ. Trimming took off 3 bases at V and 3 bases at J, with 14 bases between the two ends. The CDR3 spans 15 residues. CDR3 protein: CASSSTSRETDTQYF. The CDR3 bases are TGCGCCAGCAGCTCTACTAGCCGGGAAACAGATACGCAGTATTTT. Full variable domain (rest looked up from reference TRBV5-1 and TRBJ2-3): KAGVTQTPRYLIKTRGQQVTLSCSPISGHRSVSWYQQTPGQGLQFLFEYFSETQRNKGNFPGRFSGRQFSNSRSEMNVSTLELGDSALYLCASSSTSRETDTQYFGPGTRLTVL.

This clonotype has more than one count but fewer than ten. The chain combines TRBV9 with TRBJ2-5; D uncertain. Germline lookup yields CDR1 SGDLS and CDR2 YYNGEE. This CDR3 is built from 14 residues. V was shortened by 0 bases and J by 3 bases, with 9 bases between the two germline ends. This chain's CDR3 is CASSVEPTEETQYF. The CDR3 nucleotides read TGTGCCAGCAGCGTAGAGCCTACGGAAGAGACCCAGTACTTC.

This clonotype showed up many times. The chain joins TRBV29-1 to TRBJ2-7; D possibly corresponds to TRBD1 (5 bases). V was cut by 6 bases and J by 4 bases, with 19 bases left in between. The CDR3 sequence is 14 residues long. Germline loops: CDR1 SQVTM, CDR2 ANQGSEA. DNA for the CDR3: TGCAGCGTGCAGGGTGCCGAACTAAATTACGAGCAGTACTTC. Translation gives CSVQGAELNYEQYF.

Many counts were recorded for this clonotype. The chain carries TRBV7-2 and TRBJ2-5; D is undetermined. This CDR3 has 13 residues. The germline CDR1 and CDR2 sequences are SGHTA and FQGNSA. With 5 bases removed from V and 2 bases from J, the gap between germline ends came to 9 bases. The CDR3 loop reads CASSPVRQETQYF. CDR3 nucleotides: TGTGCCAGCAGCCCAGTCCGGCAAGAGACCCAGTACTTC. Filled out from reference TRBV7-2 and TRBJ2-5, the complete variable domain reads GAGVSQSPSNKVTEKGKDVELRCDPISGHTALYWYRQSLGQGLEFLIYFQGNSAPDKSGLPSDRFSAERTGGSVSTLTIQRTQQEDSAVYLCASSPVRQETQYFGPGTRLLVL.

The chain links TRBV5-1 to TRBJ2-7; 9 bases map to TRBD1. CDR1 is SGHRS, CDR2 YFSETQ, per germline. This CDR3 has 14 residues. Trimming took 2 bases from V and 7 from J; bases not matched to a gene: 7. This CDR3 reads CASSFEQGAREQYF. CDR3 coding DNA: TGCGCCAGCAGCTTCGAACAGGGGGCGCGGGAGCAGTACTTC. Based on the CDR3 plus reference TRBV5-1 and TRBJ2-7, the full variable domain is KAGVTQTPRYLIKTRGQQVTLSCSPISGHRSVSWYQQTPGQGLQFLFEYFSETQRNKGNFPGRFSGRQFSNSRSEMNVSTLELGDSALYLCASSFEQGAREQYFGPGTRLTVT.

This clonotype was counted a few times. CDR3 sequence: CAWSRGSGDEQFF. The CDR3 DNA is TGTGCCTGGAGCCGGGGATCCGGGGATGAGCAGTTCTTC. The gene calls are TRBV30 and TRBJ2-1, with TRBD2 as a possible D gene (5 bases). CDR3 size: 13 residues. CDR1 and CDR2 (germline): GTSNPN, SVGIG (reference sequence). The V and J ends lost 3 bases and 8 bases respectively, with 14 bases between them.

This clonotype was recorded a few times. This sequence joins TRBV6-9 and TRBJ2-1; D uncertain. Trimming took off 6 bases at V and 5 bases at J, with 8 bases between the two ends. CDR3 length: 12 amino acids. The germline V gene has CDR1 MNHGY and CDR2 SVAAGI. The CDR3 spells CASRLLDNEQFF. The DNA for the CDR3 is TGTGCCAGCAGACTTCTAGACAATGAGCAGTTCTTC.

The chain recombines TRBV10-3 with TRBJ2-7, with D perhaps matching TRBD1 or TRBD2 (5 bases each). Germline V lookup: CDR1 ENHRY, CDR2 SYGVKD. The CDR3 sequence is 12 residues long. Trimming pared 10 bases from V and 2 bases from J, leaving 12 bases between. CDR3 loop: CATGDATYEQYF. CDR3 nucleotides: TGTGCCACCGGGGACGCAACCTACGAGCAGTACTTC.

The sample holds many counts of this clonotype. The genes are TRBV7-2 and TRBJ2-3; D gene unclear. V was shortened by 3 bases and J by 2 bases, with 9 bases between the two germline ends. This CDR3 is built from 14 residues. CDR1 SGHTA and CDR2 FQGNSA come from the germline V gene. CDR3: CASSFGGATDTQYF. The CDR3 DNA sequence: TGTGCCAGCAGCTTTGGCGGTGCCACAGATACGCAGTATTTT.

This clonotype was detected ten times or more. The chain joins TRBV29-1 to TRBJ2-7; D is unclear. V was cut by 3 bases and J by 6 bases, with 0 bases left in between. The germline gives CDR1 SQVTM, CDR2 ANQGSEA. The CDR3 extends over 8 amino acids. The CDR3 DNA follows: TGCAGCGTTGACGAGCAGTACTTC. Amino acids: CSVDEQYF.

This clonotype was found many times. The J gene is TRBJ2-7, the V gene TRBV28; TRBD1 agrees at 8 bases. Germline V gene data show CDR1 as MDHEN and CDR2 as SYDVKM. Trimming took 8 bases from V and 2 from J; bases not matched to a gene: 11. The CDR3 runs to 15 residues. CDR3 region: CASREGGTGTYEQYF. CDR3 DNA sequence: TGTGCCAGCCGTGAAGGTGGGACAGGAACCTACGAGCAGTACTTC.

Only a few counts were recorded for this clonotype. The CDR3 bases are TGTGCCAGCAGCCGAACTGCAGGGTTCGGAAAACTGTTTTTT. Translating gives CASSRTAGFGKLFF. The chain employs TRBV7-9 and TRBJ1-4, with D tentatively TRBD1 (5 bases). The germline V gene encodes CDR1 SEHNR and CDR2 FQNEAQ (reference sequence). Trimming removed 5 bases at V and 10 bases at J, with 17 bases between. This CDR3 is 14 amino acids long.

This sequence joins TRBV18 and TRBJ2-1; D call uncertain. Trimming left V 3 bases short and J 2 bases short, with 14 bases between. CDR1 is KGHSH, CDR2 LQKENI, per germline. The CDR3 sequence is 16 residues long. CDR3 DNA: TGTGCCAGCTCACCCCGGGTCGGAGTTACCTACAATGAGCAGTTCTTC. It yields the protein CASSPRVGVTYNEQFF.

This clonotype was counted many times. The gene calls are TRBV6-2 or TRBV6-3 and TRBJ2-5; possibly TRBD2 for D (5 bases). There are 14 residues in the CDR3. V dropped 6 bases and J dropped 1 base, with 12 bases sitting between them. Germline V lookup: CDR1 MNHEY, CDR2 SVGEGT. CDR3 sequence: CASSRSGGQETQYF. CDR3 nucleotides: TGTGCCAGCAGCCGCAGCGGCGGCCAAGAGACCCAGTACTTC.

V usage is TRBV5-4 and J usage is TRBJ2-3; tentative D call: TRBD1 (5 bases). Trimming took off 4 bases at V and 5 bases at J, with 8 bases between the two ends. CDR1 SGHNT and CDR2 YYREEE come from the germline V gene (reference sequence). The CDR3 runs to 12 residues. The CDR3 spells CASSRDRDTQYF. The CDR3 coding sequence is TGTGCCAGCAGCCGAGACAGAGATACGCAGTATTTT.

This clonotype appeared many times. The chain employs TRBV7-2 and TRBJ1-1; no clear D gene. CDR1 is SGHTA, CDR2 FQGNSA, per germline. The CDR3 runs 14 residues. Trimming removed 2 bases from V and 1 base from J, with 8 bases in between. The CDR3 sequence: CASSLMAGNTEAFF. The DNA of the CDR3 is TGTGCCAGCAGCTTAATGGCCGGGAACACTGAAGCTTTCTTT.

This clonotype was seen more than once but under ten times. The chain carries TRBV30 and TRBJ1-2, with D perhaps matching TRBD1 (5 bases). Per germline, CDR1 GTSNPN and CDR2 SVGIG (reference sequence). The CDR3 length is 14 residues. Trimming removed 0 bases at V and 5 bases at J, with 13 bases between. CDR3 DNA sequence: TGTGCCTGGAGTGTTATGGAGGGGTTTTATGGCTACACCTTC. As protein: CAWSVMEGFYGYTF.

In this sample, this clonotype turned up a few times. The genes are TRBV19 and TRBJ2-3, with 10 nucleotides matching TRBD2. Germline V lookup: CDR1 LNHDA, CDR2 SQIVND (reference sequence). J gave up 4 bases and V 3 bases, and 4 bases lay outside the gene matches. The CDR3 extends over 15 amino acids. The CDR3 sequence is CASSILAGDSDTQYF. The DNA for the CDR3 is TGTGCCAGTAGTATCCTAGCGGGAGACTCAGATACGCAGTATTTT.

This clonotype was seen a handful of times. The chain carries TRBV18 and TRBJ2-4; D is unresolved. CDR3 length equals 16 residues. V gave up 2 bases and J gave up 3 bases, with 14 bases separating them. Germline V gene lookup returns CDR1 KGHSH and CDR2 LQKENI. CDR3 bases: TGTGCCAGCTCACCAGTTGCCTCATCAGGCAAAAACATTCAGTACTTC. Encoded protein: CASSPVASSGKNIQYF.

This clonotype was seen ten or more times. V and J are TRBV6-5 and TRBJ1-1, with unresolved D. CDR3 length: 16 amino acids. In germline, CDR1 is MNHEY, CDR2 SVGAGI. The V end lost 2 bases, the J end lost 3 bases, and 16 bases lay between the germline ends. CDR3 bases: TGTGCCAGCAGTTACCCAGAGAAAGGGATCGACACTGAAGCTTTCTTT. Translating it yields CASSYPEKGIDTEAFF.

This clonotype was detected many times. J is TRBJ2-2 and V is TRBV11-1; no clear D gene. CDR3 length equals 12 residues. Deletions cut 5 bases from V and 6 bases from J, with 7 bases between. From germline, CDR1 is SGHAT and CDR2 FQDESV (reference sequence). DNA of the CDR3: TGTGCCAGCAGCCCCTCTCCCGGGGAGCTGTTTTTT. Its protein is CASSPSPGELFF.

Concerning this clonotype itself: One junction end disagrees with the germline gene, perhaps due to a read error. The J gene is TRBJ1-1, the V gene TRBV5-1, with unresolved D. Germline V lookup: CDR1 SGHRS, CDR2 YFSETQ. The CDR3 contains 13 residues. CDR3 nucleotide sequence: TGCGCCAGCAGCTTGGCCATGAACGCTGAAGCTTTCTTT. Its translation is CASSLAMNAEAFF.

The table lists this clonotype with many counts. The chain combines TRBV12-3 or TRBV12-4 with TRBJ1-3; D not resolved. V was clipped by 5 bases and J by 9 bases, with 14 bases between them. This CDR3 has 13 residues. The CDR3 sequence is CASSIRAWGTIYF. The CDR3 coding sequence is TGTGCCAGCAGTATAAGGGCCTGGGGCACCATATATTTT.

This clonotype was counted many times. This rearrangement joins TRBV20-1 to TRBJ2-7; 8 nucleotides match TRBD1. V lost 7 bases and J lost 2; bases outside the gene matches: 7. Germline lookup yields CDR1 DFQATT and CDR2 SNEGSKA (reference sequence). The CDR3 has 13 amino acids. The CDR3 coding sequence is TGCAGTGGTTTGGACAGGGCTACCTACGAGCAGTACTTC. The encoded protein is CSGLDRATYEQYF.